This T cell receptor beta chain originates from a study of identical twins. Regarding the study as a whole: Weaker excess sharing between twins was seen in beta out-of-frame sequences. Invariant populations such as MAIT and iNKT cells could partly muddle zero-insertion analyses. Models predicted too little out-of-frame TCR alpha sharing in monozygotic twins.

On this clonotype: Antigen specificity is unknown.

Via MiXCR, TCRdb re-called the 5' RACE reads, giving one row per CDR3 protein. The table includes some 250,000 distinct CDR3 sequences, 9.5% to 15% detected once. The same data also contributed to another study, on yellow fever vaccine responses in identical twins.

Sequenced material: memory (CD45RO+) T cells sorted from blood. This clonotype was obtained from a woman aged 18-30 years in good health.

DNA for the CDR3: TGTGCCAGCATAGGGTCGGGGCCCCAGACCCAGTACTTC. Protein sequence: CASIGSGPQTQYF. The chain joins TRBV28 to TRBJ2-5; either TRBD1 or TRBD2 may fit D (5 bases each). V was pared by 7 bases and J by 6 bases, with 15 bases between. CDR3 length equals 13 residues. Germline-derived CDR1 and CDR2 are MDHEN and SYDVKM.